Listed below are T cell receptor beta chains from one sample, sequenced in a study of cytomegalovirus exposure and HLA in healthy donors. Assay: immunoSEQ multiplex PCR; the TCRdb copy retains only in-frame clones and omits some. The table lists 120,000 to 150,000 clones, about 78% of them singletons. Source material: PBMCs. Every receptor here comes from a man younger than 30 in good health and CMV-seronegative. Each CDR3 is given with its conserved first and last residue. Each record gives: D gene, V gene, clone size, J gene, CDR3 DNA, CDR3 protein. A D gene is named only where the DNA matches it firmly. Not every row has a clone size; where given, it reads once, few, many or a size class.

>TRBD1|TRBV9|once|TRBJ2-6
TGTGCCAGTAGTAGGGGACAGGGAGCTGGGGCCAACGTCCTGACTTTC
CASSRGQGAGANVLTF
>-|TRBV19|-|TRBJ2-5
TGTGCCAGTAGTCAGGTCCCCCAAGAGACCCAGTACTTC
CASSQVPQETQYF
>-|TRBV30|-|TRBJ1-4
TGTGCCTGGAGTGTACAGAGAACTAATGAAAAACTGTTTTTT
CAWSVQRTNEKLFF
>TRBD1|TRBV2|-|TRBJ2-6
TGTGCCAGCAGTGGCAGGACAGGGGGCTATGGGGCCAACGTCCTGACTTTC
CASSGRTGGYGANVLTF
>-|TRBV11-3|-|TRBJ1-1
TGTGCCAGCAGCAAGTCCGGGATCGACACTGAAGCTTTCTTT
CASSKSGIDTEAFF
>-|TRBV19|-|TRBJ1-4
TGTGCCAGTAGTCCGGGGGGGACTACGGACGAAAAACTGTTTTTT
CASSPGGTTDEKLFF
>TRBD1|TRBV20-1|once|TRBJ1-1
TGCAGTGCTCGCGGACAGGGGGAAGCTTTCTTT
CSARGQGEAFF
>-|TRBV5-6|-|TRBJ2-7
TGTGCCAGCAGGGCGAGCGGGTCCGGGACCTACGAGCAGTACTTC
CASRASGSGTYEQYF
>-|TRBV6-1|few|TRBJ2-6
TGTGCCAGCAGTGAGGACCAGGGCTCTGGGGCCAACGTCCTGACTTTC
CASSEDQGSGANVLTF
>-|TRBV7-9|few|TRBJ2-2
TGTGCCAGCAGCTTAGCCAAAGGACAATCGAACACCGGGGAGCTGTTTTTT
CASSLAKGQSNTGELFF
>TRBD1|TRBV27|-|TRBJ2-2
TGTGCCAGCAGCGCCGGGGGGACAGGGGACACCGGGGAGCTGTTTTTT
CASSAGGTGDTGELFF
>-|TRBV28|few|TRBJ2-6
TGTGCCGCGGGAACTACAGGGGTCGGGGCCAACGTCCTGACTTTC
CAAGTTGVGANVLTF
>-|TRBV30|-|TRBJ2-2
TGTGCCTGGAGGTGGGGGCAGGTGGGGGACACCGGGGAGCTGTTTTTT
CAWRWGQVGDTGELFF
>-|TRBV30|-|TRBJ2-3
TGTGCCTGGAGGGGGGGACAGAGCGTGGATACGCAGTATTTT
CAWRGGQSVDTQYF
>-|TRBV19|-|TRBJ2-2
TGTGCCAGTAGTATAGGGCCGACATTGAACACCGGGGAGCTGTTTTTT
CASSIGPTLNTGELFF
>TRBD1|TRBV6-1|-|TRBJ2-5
TGTGCCAGCAGTGATGGACAGGGTCAAGAGACCCAGTACTTC
CASSDGQGQETQYF
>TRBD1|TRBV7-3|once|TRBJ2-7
TGTGCCAGCAGCTTTTTGGACAGGGTAAGCGGATACGTTTTC
CASSFLDRVSGYVF
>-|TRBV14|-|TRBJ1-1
TGTGCCAGCAGCCAGGGGGAGGGCACTGAAGCTTTCTTT
CASSQGEGTEAFF
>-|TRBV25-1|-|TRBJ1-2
TGTGCCAGCAGTGATCCTGGGACACCGAACTATGGCTACACCTTC
CASSDPGTPNYGYTF
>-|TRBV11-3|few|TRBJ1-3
TGTGCCAGCAGCTTAAGTAGTCCAACTTCTGGAAACACCATATATTTT
CASSLSSPTSGNTIYF
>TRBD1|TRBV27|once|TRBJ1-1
TGTGCCACCCAGGGGGACACTGAAGCTTTCTTT
CATQGDTEAFF
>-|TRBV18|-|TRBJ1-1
TGTGCCAGCTCACCGGAAGGGAGACCTGAAGCTTTCTTT
CASSPEGRPEAFF
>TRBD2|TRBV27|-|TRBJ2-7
TGTGCCAGCAGTTTATTTACGGGAGGCCGCTACGAGCAGTACTTC
CASSLFTGGRYEQYF
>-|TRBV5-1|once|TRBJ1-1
TGCGCCAGCAGCTTGGAGGGCAGGGCTGAAGCTTTCTTT
CASSLEGRAEAFF
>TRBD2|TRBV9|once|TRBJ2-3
TGTGCCAGCAGCGCGGGGGGACCCCGTGCAGATACGCAGTATTTT
CASSAGGPRADTQYF
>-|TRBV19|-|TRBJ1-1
TGTGCCAGTAGTAACCCCAGGGATTTTGGGGCTTTCTTT
CASSNPRDFGAFF
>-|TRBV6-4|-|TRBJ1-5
TGTGCCAGCAGTCCACAGGGTACGAATCAGCCCCAGCATTTT
CASSPQGTNQPQHF
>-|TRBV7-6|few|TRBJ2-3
TGTGCCAGCAGCTTAAATACTCCTCCAGATACGCAGTATTTT
CASSLNTPPDTQYF
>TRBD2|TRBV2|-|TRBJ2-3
TGTGCCCGCACTATATCGGGAGGGCGGACAGATACGCAGTATTTT
CARTISGGRTDTQYF
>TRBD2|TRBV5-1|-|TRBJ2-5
TGCGCCAGCAGCTTGGACCTAGCGGGCCTTAAGACCCAGTACTTC
CASSLDLAGLKTQYF
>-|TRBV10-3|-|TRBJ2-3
TGTGCCATCAGTGACTCCATAGACGGGGGCACAGATACGCAGTATTTT
CAISDSIDGGTDTQYF
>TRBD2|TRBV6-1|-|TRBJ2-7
TGTGCCAGCAGTGAGGGCGGACTAGCTCAGCAGTACTTC
CASSEGGLAQQYF
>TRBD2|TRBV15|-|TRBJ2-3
TGTGCCACCAGCAGAGATCGGGCGGGGGGACGGGATACGCAGTATTTT
CATSRDRAGGRDTQYF
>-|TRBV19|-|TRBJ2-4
TGTGCCAGTAGTAGCCGGACAGTAGCCAAAAACATTCAGTACTTC
CASSSRTVAKNIQYF
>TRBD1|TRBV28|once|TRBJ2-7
TGTGCCAGCAGTTATGACAGGGCTGGTTCCTACGAGCAGTACTTC
CASSYDRAGSYEQYF
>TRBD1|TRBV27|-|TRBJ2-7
TGTGCCAGCAGTTTTATACAGGGGGCTTACGAGCAGTACTTC
CASSFIQGAYEQYF
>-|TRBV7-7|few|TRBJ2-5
TGTGCCAGCAGCTTGGGGCAGGCCTGGACCCAGTACTTC
CASSLGQAWTQYF
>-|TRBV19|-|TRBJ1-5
TGTGCCAGTAGTTCCCAGGGATTACTTAGCAATCAGCCCCAGCATTTT
CASSSQGLLSNQPQHF
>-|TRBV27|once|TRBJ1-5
TGTGCCAGCAGTTTAAGGGGGGGCAGGGACAGCAATCAGCCCCAGCATTTT
CASSLRGGRDSNQPQHF
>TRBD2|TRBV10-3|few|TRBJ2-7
TGTGCCATCAGTGGGTGGACTAGCGGGGGGGCTGGTGAGCAGTACTTC
CAISGWTSGGAGEQYF
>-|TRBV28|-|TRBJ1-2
TGTGCCAGCAGTTCCTCCCTTGGCTACACCTTC
CASSSSLGYTF
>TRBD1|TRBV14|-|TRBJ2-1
TGTGCCAGCAGCTCCCGGGACAGGGGGTACAATGAGCAGTTCTTC
CASSSRDRGYNEQFF
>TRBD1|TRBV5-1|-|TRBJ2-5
TGCGCCAGCAGCTTGTATGTCGGGACAGGAGGCCAAGAGACCCAGTACTTC
CASSLYVGTGGQETQYF
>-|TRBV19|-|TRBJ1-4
TGTGCCAGTAGCCTTAACAGAGCGGCGGGTGAAAAACTGTTTTTT
CASSLNRAAGEKLFF
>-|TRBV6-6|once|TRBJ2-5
TGTGCCAGCAGTTGGATAGCCACGGAGACCCAGTACTTC
CASSWIATETQYF
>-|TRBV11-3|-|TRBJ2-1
TGTGCCAGCAGCCCCGACAATGAGCAGTTCTTC
CASSPDNEQFF
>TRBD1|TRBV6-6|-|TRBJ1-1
TGTGCCAGCAAAGGGGGCGCGTGGGCTTTCTTT
CASKGGAWAFF
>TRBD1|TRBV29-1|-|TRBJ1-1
TGCAGCGTTCTGGGACAGGAGCTGAACACTGAAGCTTTCTTT
CSVLGQELNTEAFF
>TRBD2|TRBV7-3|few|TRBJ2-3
TGTGCCAGCAGCTTAGCGGGAGTGGCAGATACGCAGTATTTT
CASSLAGVADTQYF
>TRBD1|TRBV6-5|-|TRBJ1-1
TGTGCCACTATTCCAAGGGGGCGCGGGAACACTGAAGCTTTCTTT
CATIPRGRGNTEAFF
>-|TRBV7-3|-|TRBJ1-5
TGTGCCAGCACCTGGCTCGATCAGCCCCAGCATTTT
CASTWLDQPQHF
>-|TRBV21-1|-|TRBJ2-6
TGTGCCAGCGGCGAATCGCGGGACAGGGGTTCTGGGGCCAACGTCCTGACTTTC
CASGESRDRGSGANVLTF
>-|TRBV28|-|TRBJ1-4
TGTGCCAGCATTTCTAGAGGAGGACAGTGGCTGTTTTTT
CASISRGGQWLFF
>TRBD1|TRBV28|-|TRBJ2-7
TGTGCCAGCAGTCCAGGGACAGTCTACGAGCAGTACTTC
CASSPGTVYEQYF
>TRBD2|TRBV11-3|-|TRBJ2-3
TGTGCCAGCAGCTTCGAGATGGCGGGGGGTTATGATACGCAGTATTTT
CASSFEMAGGYDTQYF
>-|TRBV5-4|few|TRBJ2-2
TGTGCCAGCAGCGGGCCGGAGGGACTGACCGGGGAGCTGTTTTTT
CASSGPEGLTGELFF
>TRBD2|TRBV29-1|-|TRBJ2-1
TGCAGCGTTGATGTACTGGGAGGGCACACGTCCCACAATGAGCAGTTCTTC
CSVDVLGGHTSHNEQFF
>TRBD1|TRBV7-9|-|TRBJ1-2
TGTGCCAGCAGCGCCCGGACAGGGCAACACCCGAATGGCTACACCTTC
CASSARTGQHPNGYTF
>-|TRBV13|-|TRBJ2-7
TGTGCCAGCAGCTTACCAGACAGACCATACGAGCAGTACTTC
CASSLPDRPYEQYF
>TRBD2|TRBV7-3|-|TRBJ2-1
TGTGCCAGCAGCTCCGGACTAGCGGGGGGCGGTGAGCAGTTCTTC
CASSSGLAGGGEQFF